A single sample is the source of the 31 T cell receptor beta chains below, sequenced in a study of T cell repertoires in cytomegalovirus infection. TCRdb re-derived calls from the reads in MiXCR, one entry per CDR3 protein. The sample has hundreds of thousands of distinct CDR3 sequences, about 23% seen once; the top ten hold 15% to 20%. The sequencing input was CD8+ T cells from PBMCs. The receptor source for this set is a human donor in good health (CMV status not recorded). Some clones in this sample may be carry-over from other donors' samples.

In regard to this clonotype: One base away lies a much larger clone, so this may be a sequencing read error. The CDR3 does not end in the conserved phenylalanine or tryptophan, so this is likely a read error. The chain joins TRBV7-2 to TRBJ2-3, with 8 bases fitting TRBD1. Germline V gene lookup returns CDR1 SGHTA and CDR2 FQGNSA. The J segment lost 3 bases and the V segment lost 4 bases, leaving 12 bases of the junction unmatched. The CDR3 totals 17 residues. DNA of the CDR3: TGTGCCAGCAGCTCCCATCCGGCAGGGGGCGGGACAGATACGCAGTATTCT. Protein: CASSSHPAGGGTDTQYS.

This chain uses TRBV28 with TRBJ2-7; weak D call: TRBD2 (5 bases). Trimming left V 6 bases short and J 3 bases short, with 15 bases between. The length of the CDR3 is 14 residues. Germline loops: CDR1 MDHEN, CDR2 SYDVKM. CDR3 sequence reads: CASSPTGEGYEQYF. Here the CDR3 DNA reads TGTGCCAGCAGCCCGACGGGTGAGGGCTACGAGCAGTACTTC.

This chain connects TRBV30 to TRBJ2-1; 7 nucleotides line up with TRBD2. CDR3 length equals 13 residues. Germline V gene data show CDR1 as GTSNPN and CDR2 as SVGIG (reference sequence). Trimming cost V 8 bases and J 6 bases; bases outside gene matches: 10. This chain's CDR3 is CALISGAFNEQFF. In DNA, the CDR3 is TGTGCCCTAATCAGCGGGGCCTTCAATGAGCAGTTCTTC.

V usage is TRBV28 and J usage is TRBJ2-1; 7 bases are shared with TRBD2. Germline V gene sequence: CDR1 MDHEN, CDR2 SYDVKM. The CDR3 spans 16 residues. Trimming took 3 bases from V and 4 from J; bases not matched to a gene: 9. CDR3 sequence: CASSLRELRGYNEQFF. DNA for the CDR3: TGTGCCAGCAGTTTGCGGGAGCTGAGAGGGTACAATGAGCAGTTCTTC.

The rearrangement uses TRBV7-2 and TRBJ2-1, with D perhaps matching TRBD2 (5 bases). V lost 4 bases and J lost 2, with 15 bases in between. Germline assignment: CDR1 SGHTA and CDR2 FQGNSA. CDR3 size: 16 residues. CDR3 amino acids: CASSSPDSTTYNEQFF. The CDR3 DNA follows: TGTGCCAGCAGCTCGCCGGACTCGACTACCTACAATGAGCAGTTCTTC.

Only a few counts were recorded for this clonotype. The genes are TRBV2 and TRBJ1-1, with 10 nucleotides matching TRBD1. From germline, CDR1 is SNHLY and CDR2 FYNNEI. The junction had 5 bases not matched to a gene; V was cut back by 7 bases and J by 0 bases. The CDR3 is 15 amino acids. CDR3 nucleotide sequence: TGTGCCAGCAAGGGACAGGGGAACATGAACACTGAAGCTTTCTTT. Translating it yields CASKGQGNMNTEAFF.

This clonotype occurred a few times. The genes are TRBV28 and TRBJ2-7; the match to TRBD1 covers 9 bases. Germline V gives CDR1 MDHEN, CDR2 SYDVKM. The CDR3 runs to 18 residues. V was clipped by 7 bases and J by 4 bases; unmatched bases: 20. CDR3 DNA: TGTGCCAGCACATCTGGGATGGGACAGGGTAGGGGTGCATACGAGCAGTACTTC. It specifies CASTSGMGQGRGAYEQYF.

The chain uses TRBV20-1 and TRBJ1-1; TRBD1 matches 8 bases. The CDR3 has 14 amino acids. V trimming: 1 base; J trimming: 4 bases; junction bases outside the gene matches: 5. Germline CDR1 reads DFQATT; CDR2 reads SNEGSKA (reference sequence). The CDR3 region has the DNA TGCAGTGCTAGAGCAGGACAGGGTCCCACTGAAGCTTTCTTT. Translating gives CSARAGQGPTEAFF.

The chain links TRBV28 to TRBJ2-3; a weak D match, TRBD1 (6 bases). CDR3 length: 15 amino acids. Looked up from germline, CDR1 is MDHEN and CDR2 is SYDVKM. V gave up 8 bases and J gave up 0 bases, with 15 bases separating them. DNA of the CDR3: TGTGCCAGCGCCGCCGGGACAACTAGCACAGATACGCAGTATTTT. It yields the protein CASAAGTTSTDTQYF.

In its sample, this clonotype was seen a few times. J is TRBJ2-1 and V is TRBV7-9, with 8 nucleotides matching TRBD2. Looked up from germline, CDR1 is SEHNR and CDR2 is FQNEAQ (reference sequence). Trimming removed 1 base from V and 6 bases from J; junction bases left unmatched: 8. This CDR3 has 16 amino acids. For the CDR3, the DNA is TGTGCCAGCAGCTTAGTACGGACTAGCTCGTTCAATGAGCAGTTCTTC. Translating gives CASSLVRTSSFNEQFF.

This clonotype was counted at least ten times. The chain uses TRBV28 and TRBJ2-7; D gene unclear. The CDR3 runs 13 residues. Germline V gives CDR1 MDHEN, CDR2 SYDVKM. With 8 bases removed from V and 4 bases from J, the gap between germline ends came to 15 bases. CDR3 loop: CASGATTPYEQYF. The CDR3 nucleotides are TGTGCCAGCGGTGCCACCACCCCATACGAGCAGTACTTC.

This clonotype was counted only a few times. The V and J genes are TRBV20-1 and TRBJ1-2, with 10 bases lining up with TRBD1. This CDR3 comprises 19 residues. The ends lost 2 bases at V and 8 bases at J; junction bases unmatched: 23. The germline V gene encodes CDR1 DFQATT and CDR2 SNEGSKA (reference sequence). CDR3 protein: CSARRGWIDIKTGGDGYTF. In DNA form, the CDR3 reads TGCAGTGCTAGAAGGGGGTGGATTGACATAAAGACAGGGGGCGACGGCTACACCTTC.

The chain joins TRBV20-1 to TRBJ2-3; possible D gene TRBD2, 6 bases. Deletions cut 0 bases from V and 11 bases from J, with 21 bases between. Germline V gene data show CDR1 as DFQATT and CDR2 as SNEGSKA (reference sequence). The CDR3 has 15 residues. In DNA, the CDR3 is TGCAGTGCTAGAGATTTATGGGACCTCGTCGGGAGGCAGTATTTT. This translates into CSARDLWDLVGRQYF.

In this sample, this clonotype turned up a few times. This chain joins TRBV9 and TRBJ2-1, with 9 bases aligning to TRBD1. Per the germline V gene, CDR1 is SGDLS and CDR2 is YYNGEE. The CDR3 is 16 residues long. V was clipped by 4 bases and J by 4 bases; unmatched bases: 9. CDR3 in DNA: TGTGCCAGCAGCCCTAGGGACAGGGAGATATACAATGAGCAGTTCTTC. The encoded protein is CASSPRDREIYNEQFF.

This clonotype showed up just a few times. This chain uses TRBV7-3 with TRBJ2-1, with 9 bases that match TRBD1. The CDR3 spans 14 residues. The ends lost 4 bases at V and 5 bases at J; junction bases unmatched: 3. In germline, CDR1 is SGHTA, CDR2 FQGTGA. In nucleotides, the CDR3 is TGTGCCAGCAGCTCCACAGGGGGCAACAATGAGCAGTTCTTC. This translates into CASSSTGGNNEQFF.

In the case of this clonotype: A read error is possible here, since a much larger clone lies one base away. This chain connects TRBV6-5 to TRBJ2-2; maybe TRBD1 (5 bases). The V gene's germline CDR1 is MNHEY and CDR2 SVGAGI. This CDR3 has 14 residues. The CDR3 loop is CATSYSSGHGELFF. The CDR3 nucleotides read TGTGCCACCAGTTACTCCTCAGGGCACGGGGAGCTGTTTTTT.

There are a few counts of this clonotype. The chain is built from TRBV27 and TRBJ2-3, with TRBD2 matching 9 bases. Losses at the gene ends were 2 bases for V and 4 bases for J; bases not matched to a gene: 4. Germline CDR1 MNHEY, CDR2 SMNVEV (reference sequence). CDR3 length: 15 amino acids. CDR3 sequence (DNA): TGTGCCAGCAGTTTAGGGGGACTAGCTCCAGATACGCAGTATTTT. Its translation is CASSLGGLAPDTQYF.

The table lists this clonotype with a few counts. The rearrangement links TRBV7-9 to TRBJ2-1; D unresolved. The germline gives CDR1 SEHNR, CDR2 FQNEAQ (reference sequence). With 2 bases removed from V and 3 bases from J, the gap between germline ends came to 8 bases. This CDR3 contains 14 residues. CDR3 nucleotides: TGTGCCAGCAGCTTATCCCCGAACTACAATGAGCAGTTCTTC. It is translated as CASSLSPNYNEQFF.

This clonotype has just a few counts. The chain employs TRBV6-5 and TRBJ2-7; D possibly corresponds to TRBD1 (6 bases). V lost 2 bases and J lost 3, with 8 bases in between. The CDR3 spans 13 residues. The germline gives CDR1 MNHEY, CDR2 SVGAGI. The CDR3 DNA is TGTGCCAGCAGTTACAACAGGGACTACGAGCAGTACTTC. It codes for CASSYNRDYEQYF.

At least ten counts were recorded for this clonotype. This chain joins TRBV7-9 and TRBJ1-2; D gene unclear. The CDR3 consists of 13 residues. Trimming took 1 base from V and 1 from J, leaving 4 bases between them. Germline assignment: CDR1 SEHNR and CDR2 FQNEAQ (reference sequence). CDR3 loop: CASSLGRNYGYTF. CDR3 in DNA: TGTGCCAGCAGCTTAGGTCGTAACTATGGCTACACCTTC.

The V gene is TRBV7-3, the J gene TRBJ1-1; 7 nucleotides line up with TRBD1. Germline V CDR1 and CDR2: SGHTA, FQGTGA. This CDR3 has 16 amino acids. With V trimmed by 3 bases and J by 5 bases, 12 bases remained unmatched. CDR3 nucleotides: TGTGCCAGCAGCTTTAGGGCAGGGGGTAAAACAACTGAAGCTTTCTTT. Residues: CASSFRAGGKTTEAFF. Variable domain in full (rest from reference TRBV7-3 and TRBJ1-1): GAGVSQTPSNKVTEKGKYVELRCDPISGHTALYWYRQSLGQGPEFLIYFQGTGAADDSGLPNDRFFAVRPEGSVSTLKIQRTERGDSAVYLCASSFRAGGKTTEAFFGQGTRLTVV.

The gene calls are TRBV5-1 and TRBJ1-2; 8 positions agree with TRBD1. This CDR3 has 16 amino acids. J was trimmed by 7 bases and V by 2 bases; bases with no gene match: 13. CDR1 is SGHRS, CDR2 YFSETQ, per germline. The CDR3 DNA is TGCGCCAGCAGCTTTCAAGTGGACAGGGATTCGTTTGGCTACACCTTC. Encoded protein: CASSFQVDRDSFGYTF.

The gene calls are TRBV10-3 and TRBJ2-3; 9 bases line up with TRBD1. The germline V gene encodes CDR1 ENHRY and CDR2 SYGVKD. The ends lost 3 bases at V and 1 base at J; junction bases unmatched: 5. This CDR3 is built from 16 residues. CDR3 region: CAISDRGQGRTDTQYF. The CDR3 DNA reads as TGTGCCATCAGTGATAGAGGACAGGGGCGCACAGATACGCAGTATTTT.

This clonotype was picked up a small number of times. The CDR3 nucleotides are TGCAGCGTTGAAGAGAGGGGACAGGGGGCCTACGAGCAGTACTTC. Its translation: CSVEERGQGAYEQYF. This chain joins TRBV29-1 and TRBJ2-7; 11 bases align to TRBD1. V shed 0 bases, J shed 2 bases, and the junction held 3 bases outside the gene matches. The CDR3 length is 15 residues. Germline CDR1 SQVTM, CDR2 ANQGSEA.

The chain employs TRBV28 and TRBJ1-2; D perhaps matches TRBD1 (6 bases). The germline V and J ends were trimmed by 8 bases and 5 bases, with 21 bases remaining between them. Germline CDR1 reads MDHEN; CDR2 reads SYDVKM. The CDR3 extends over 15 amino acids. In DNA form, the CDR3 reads TGTGCCAGCCGTAACTACGGGGGGGCGGAATATGGCTACACCTTC. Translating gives CASRNYGGAEYGYTF.

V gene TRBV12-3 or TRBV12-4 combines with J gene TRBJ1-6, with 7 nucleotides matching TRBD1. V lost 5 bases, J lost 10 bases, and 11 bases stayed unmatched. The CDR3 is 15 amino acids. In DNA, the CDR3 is TGTGCCAGCAGTGAAAGACAGGGAGGGGGGTCACCCCTCCACTTT. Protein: CASSERQGGGSPLHF.

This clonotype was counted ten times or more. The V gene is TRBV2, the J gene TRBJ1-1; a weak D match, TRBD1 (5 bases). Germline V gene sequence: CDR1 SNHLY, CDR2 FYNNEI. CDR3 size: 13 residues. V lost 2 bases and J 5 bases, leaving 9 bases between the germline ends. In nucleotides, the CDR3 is TGTGCCAGCAGTGAATACCGACAGACTGAAGCTTTCTTT. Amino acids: CASSEYRQTEAFF.

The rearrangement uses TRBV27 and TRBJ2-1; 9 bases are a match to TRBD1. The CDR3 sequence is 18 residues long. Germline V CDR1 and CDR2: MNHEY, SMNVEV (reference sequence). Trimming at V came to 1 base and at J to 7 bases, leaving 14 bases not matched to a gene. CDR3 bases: TGTGCCAGCAGTTTATACGTCCCGGGACAGGGTATAGGGAATGAGCAGTTCTTC. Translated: CASSLYVPGQGIGNEQFF.

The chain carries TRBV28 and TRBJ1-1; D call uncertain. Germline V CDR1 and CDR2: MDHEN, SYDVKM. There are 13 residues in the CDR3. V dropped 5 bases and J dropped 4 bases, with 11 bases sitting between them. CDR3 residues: CASSPRLGTEAFF. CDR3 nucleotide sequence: TGTGCCAGCAGTCCCCGGTTGGGCACTGAAGCTTTCTTT.

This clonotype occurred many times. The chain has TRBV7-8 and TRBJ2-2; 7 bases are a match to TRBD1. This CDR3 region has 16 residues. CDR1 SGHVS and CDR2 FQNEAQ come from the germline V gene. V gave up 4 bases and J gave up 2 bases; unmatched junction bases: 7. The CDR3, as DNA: TGTGCCAGCAGCTGGGCCGGGACAGTAAACACCGGGGAGCTGTTTTTT. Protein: CASSWAGTVNTGELFF. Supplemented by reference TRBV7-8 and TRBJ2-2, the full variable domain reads GAGVSQSPRYKVAKRGQDVALRCDPISGHVSLFWYQQALGQGPEFLTYFQNEAQLDKSGLPSDRFFAERPEGSVSTLKIQRTQQEDSAVYLCASSWAGTVNTGELFFGEGSRLTVL.

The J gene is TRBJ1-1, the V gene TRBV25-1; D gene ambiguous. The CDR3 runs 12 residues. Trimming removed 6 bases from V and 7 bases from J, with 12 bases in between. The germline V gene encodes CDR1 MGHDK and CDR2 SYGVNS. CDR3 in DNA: TGTGCCAGCAGCCCCGGCCCGTTTGAAGCTTTCTTT. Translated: CASSPGPFEAFF.